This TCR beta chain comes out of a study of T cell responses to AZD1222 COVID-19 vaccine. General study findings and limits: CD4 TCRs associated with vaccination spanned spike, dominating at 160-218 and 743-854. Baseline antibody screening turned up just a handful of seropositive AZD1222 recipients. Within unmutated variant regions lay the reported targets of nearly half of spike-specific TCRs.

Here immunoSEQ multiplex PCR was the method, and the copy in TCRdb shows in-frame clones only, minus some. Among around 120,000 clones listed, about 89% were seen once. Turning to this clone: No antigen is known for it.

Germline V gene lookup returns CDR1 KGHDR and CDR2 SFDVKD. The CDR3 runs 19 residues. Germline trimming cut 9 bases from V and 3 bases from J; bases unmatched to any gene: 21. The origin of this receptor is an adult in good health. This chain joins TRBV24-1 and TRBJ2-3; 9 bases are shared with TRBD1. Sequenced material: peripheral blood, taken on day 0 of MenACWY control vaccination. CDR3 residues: CATQPRPGTGNGGTDTQYF. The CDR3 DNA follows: TGTGCCACCCAGCCACGTCCCGGGACAGGGAATGGGGGAACAGATACGCAGTATTTT.